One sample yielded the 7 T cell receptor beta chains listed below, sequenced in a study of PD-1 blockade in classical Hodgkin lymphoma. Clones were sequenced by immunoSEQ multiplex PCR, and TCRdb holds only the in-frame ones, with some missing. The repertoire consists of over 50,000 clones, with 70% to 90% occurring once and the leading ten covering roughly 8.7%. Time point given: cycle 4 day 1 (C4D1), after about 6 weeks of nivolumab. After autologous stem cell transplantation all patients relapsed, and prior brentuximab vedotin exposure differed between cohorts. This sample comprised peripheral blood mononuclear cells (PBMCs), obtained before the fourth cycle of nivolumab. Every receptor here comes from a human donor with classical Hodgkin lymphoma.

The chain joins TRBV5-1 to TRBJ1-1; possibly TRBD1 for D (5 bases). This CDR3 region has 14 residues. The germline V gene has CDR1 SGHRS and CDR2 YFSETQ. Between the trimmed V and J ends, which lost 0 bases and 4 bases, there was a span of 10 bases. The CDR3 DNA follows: TGCGCCAGCAGCTTGGGGACGACAGTCACTGAAGCTTTCTTT. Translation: CASSLGTTVTEAFF.

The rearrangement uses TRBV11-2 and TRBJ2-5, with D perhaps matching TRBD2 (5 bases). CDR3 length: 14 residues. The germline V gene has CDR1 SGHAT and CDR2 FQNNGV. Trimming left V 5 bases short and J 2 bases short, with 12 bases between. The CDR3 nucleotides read TGTGCCAGCAGCCCCCGGACTGCTCAAGAGACCCAGTACTTC. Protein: CASSPRTAQETQYF.

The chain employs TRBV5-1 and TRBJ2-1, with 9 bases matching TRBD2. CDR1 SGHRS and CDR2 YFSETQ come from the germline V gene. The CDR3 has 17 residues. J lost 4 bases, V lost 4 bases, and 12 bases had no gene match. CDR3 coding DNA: TGCGCCAGCAGCCACTCTGGTAGCGGGGGATCTTACAATGAGCAGTTCTTC. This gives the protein CASSHSGSGGSYNEQFF.

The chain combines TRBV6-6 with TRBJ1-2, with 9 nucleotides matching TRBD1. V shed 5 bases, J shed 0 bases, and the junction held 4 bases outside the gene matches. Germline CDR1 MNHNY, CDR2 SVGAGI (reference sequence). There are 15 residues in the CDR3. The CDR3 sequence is CASSPTGGSNYGYTF. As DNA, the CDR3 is TGTGCCAGCAGTCCAACAGGGGGCTCTAACTATGGCTACACCTTC.

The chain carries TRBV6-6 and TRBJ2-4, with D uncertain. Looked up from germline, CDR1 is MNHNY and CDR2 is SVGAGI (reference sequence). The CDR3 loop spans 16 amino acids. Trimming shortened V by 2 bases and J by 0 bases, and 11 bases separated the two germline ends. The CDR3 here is CASSYELLLAKNIQYF. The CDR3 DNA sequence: TGTGCCAGCAGTTACGAGCTACTTCTAGCCAAAAACATTCAGTACTTC.

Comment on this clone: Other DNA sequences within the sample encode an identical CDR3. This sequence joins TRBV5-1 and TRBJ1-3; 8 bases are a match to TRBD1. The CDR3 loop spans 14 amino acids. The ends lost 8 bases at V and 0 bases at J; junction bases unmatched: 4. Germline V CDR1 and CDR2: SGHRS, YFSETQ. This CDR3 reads CASRQGSSGNTIYF. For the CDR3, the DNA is TGCGCCAGTCGACAGGGGAGCTCTGGAAACACCATATATTTT.

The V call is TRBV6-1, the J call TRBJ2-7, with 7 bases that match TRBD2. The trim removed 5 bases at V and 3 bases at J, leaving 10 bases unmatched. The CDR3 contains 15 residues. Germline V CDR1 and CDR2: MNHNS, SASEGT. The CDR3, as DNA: TGTGCCAGCAGTACCCGGGGGGAAGCTGGCTACGAGCAGTACTTC. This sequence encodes CASSTRGEAGYEQYF.